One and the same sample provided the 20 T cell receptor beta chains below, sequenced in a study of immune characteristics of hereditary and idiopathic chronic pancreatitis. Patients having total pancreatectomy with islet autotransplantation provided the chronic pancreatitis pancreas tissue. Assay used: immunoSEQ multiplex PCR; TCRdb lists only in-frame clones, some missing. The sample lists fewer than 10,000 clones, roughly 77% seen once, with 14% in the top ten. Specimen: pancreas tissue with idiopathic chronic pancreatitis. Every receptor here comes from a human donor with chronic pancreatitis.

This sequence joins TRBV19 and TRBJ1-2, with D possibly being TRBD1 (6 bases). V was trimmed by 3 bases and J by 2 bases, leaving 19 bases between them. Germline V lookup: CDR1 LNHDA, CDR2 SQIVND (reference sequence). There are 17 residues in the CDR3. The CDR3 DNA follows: TGTGCCAGTAGTATCCGGGGGGGCCCGGACTCCAACTATGGCTACACCTTC. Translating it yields CASSIRGGPDSNYGYTF.

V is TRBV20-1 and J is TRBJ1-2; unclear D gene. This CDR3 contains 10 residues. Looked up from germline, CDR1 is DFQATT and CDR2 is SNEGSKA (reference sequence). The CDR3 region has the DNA TGCAGGATCGGGGACTATGGCTACACCTTC. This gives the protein CRIGDYGYTF.

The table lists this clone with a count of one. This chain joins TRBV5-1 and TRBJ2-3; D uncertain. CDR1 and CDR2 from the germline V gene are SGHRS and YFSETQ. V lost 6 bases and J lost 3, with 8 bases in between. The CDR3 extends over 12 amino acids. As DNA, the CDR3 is TGCGCCAGCACCGAGAATACAGATACGCAGTATTTT. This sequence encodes CASTENTDTQYF.

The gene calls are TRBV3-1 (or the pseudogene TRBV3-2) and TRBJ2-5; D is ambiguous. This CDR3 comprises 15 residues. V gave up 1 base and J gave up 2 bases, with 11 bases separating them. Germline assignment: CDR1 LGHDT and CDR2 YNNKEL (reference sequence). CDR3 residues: CASSQAVGRQETQYF. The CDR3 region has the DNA TGTGCCAGCAGCCAAGCGGTGGGCAGGCAAGAGACCCAGTACTTC.

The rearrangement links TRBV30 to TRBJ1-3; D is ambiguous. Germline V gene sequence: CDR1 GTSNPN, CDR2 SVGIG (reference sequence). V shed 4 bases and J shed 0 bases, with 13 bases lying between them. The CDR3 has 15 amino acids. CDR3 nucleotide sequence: TGTGCCTGGAAGGAGGGATTCTTCTCTGGAAACACCATATATTTT. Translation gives CAWKEGFFSGNTIYF. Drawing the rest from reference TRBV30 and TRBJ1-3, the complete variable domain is SQTIHQWPATLVQPVGSPLSLECTVEGTSNPNLYWYRQAAGRGLQLLFYSVGIGQISSEVPQNLSASRPQDRQFILSSKKLLLSDSGFYLCAWKEGFFSGNTIYFGEGSWLTVV.

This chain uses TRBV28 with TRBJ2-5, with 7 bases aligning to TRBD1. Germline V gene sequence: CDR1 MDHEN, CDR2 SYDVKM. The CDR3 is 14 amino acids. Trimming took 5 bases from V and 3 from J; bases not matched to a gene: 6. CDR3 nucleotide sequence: TGTGCCAGCAGTGCCGGGACAGAGGAAGAGACCCAGTACTTC. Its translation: CASSAGTEEETQYF. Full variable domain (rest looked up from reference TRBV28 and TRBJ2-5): DVKVTQSSRYLVKRTGEKVFLECVQDMDHENMFWYRQDPGLGLRLIYFSYDVKMKEKGDIPEGYSVSREKKERFSLILESASTNQTSMYLCASSAGTEEETQYFGPGTRLLVL.

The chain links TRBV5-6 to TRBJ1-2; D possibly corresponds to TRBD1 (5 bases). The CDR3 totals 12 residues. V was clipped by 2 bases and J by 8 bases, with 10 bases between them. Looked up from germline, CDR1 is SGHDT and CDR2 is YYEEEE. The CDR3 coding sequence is TGTGCCAGCAGCTTTCGACAGACCGGCTACACCTTC. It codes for CASSFRQTGYTF. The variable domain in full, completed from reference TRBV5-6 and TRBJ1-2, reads DAGVTQSPTHLIKTRGQQVTLRCSPKSGHDTVSWYQQALGQGPQFIFQYYEEEERQRGNFPDRFSGHQFPNYSSELNVNALLLGDSALYLCASSFRQTGYTFGSGTRLTVV.

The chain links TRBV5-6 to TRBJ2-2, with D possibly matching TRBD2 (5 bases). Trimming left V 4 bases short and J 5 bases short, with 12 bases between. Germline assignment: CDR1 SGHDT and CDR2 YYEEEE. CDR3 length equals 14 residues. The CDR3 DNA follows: TGTGCCAGCAGCCACGCAAGCGGTACCGGGGAGCTGTTTTTT. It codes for CASSHASGTGELFF.

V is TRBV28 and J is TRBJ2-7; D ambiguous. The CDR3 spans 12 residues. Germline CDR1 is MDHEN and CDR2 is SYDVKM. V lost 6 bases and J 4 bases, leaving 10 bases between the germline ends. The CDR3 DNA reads TGTGCCAGCAGCTTACCCTATTACGAGCAGTACGTC. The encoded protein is CASSLPYYEQYV.

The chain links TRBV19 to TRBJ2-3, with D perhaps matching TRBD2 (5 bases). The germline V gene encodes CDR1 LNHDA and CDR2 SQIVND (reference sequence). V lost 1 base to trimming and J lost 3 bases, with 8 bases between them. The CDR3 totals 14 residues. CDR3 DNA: TGTGCCAGTAGTATAGGGCGGACTACAGATACGCAGTATTTT. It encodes CASSIGRTTDTQYF.

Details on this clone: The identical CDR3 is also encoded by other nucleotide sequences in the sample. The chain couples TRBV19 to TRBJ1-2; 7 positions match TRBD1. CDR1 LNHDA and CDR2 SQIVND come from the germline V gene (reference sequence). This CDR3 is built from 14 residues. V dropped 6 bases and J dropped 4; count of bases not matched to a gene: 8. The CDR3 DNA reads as TGTGCCAGTAGAAGACAGGGAGGCGGCTATGGCTACACCTTC. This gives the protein CASRRQGGGYGYTF.

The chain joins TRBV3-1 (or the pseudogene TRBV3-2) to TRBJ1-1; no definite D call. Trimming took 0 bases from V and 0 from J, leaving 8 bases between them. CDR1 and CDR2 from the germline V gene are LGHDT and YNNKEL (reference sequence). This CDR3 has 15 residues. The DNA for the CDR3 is TGTGCCAGCAGCCAAGATACGCTGCTGAACACTGAAGCTTTCTTT. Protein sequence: CASSQDTLLNTEAFF.

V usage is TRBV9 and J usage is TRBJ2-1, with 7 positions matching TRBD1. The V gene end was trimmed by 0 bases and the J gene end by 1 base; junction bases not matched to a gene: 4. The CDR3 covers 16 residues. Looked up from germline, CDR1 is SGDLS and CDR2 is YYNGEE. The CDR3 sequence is CASSVGGGFSYNEQFF. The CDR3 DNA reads TGTGCCAGCAGCGTAGGAGGGGGCTTTTCCTACAATGAGCAGTTCTTC.

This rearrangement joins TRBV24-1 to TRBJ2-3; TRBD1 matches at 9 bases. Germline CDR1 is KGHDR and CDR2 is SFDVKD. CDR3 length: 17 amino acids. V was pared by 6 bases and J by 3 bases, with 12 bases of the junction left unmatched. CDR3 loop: CATSQTPGQGGTDTQYF. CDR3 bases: TGTGCCACCAGTCAAACTCCGGGACAGGGTGGTACAGATACGCAGTATTTT.

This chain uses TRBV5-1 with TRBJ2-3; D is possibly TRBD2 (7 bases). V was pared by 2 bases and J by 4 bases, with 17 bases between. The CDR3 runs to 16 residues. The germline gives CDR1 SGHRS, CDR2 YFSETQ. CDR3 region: CASSLLLGGGADTQYF. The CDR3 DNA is TGCGCCAGCAGCTTATTACTAGGCGGGGGCGCAGATACGCAGTATTTT.

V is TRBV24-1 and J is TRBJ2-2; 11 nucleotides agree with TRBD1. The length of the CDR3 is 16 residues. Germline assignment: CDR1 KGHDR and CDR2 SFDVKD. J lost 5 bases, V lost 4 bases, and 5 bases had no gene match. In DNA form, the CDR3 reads TGTGCCACCAGTGACCCCGGGACAGGGGGGACCGGGGAGCTGTTTTTT. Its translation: CATSDPGTGGTGELFF.

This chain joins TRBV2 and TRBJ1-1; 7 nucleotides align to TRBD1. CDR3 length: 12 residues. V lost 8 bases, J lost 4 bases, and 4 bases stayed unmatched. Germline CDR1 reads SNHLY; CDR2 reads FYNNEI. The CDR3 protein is CASGTVGTEAFF. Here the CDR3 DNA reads TGTGCCAGCGGGACAGTAGGCACTGAAGCTTTCTTT. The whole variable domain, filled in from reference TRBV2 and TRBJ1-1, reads EPEVTQTPSHQVTQMGQEVILRCVPISNHLYFYWYRQILGQKVEFLVSFYNNEISEKSEIFDDQFSVERPDGSNFTLKIRSTKLEDSAMYFCASGTVGTEAFFGQGTRLTVV.

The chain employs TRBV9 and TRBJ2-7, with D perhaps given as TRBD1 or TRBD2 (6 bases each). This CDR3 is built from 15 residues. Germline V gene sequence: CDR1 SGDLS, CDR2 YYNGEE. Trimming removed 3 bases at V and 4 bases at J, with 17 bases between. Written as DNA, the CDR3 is TGTGCCAGCAGCGCCCAGTCGAGGGGGGATTACGAGCAGTACTTC. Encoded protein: CASSAQSRGDYEQYF.

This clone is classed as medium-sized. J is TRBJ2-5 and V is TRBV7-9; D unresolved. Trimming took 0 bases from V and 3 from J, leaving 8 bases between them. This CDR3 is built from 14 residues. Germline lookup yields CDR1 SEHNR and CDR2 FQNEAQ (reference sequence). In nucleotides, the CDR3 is TGTGCCAGCAGCTTAGCGTCCAGAGAAGAGACCCAGTACTTC. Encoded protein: CASSLASREETQYF.

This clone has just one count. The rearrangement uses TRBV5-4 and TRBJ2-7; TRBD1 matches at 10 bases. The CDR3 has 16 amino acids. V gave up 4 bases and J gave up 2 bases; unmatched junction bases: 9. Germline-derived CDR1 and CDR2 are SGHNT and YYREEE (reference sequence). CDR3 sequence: CASSPGQGGTPYEQYF. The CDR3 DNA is TGTGCCAGCAGCCCCGGACAGGGGGGGACCCCCTACGAGCAGTACTTC.